This T cell receptor (beta chain) was retrieved from a study of T cell responses to AZD1222 COVID-19 vaccine. Study-wide results and limits: Recipients of two AZD1222 doses showed rising Spike-specific TCR breadth and depth. Among the donors, most were white British and more were female, and clonal diversity was possibly underestimated. The number of AZD1222 recipients seropositive at baseline was only 5 to 7.

Note on this clone: No antigen is known for it.

Profiling relied on immunoSEQ multiplex PCR, and the TCRdb table lists in-frame clones only, not all of them. The sample shows about 97,000 clones, 85% to 90% of them seen only once. Trimming took off 2 bases at V and 4 bases at J, with 8 bases between the two ends. CDR1 and CDR2 (germline): KGHSH, LQKENI. This CDR3 has 13 amino acids. The V gene is TRBV18, the J gene TRBJ2-5; D might be TRBD2 (6 bases). The TCR was taken from an adult in good health. Sequencing was performed on peripheral blood, taken on day 0 of AZD1222 vaccination. CDR3 sequence: CASSPGGSETQYF. The CDR3 region has the DNA TGTGCCAGCTCACCAGGAGGGTCAGAGACCCAGTACTTC. Variable domain in full (rest from reference TRBV18 and TRBJ2-5): NAGVMQNPRHLVRRRGQEARLRCSPMKGHSHVYWYRQLPEEGLKFMVYLQKENIIDESGMPKERFSAEFPKEGPSILRIQQVVRGDSAAYFCASSPGGSETQYFGPGTRLLVL.